These T cell receptor beta chains were read from a single sample in a study of OX40 agonist ivuxolimab in advanced cancers. Method: immunoSEQ multiplex PCR; TCRdb's copy keeps in-frame clones and lacks some. The sample includes roughly 70,000 clones, 85% to 90% seen only once; the top ten take 11%. The sample consisted of CD4+ or CD8+ T cells sorted from blood, taken in a trial of the OX40 agonist ivuxolimab. The receptors here all came from an adult with an advanced solid tumor such as melanoma, head and neck, liver or kidney cancer. Both conserved end residues are part of each CDR3. The order of the fields is V gene, clone size, J gene, D gene, CDR3 DNA, CDR3 protein. The D gene is left open where the match is weak. Clone size is stated in some rows and not others, as once, few, many or a class when expanded.

v_gene: TRBV30; abundance: once; j_gene: TRBJ2-3; d_gene: TRBD2; CDR3nt: TGTGCCTGGAACATACTAGCGGGATCCACAGATACGCAGTATTTT; CDR3aa: CAWNILAGSTDTQYF
v_gene: TRBV21-1; abundance: .; j_gene: TRBJ2-3; d_gene: .; CDR3nt: TGTGCCAGCAGCAAAGCAGGGGAATGGACAGATACGCAGTATTTT; CDR3aa: CASSKAGEWTDTQYF
v_gene: TRBV7-9; abundance: .; j_gene: TRBJ2-1; d_gene: TRBD2; CDR3nt: TGTGCCAGCAGCTTAGTCGCTAGCGGGAGGGACTACAATGAGCAGTTCTTC; CDR3aa: CASSLVASGRDYNEQFF
v_gene: TRBV27; abundance: .; j_gene: TRBJ2-3; d_gene: .; CDR3nt: TGTGCCAGCAGCTGGTCAGCCCCAGATACGCAGTATTTT; CDR3aa: CASSWSAPDTQYF
v_gene: TRBV6-1; abundance: few; j_gene: TRBJ1-6; d_gene: .; CDR3nt: TGTGCCAGCAGTGAATTTGAGGCCAGCTCCTATAATTCACCCCTCCACTTT; CDR3aa: CASSEFEASSYNSPLHF
v_gene: TRBV5-1; abundance: .; j_gene: TRBJ2-1; d_gene: TRBD2; CDR3nt: TGCGCCAGCAGCTTGGCTCAAGGGACTAGCGGGCGGCAGTTCTTC; CDR3aa: CASSLAQGTSGRQFF
v_gene: TRBV10-3; abundance: .; j_gene: TRBJ2-7; d_gene: .; CDR3nt: TGTGCCATCAGAGGCGGCTCCTACGAGCAGTACTTC; CDR3aa: CAIRGGSYEQYF
v_gene: TRBV6-1; abundance: .; j_gene: TRBJ1-1; d_gene: .; CDR3nt: TGTGCCAGCAGTGATGGCCCGTTAGGCACTGAAGCTTTCTTT; CDR3aa: CASSDGPLGTEAFF
v_gene: TRBV27; abundance: once; j_gene: TRBJ2-2; d_gene: .; CDR3nt: TGTGCCAGCAGTTTATCGGTCAGCACCGGGGAGCTGTTTTTT; CDR3aa: CASSLSVSTGELFF
v_gene: TRBV27; abundance: once; j_gene: TRBJ1-2; d_gene: .; CDR3nt: TGTGCCAGCGGGTCGGGGGGCTATGGCTACACCTTC; CDR3aa: CASGSGGYGYTF
v_gene: TRBV6-6; abundance: .; j_gene: TRBJ1-4; d_gene: TRBD1; CDR3nt: TGTGCCAGTCAGACAGGGGGCTTAGAGAATGAAAAACTGTTTTTT; CDR3aa: CASQTGGLENEKLFF
v_gene: TRBV27; abundance: .; j_gene: TRBJ2-3; d_gene: TRBD2; CDR3nt: TGTGCCAGCCCTCAGGGCGGGAGAGACCCATGCACAGATACGCAGTATTTT; CDR3aa: CASPQGGRDPCTDTQYF
v_gene: TRBV23-1; abundance: once; j_gene: TRBJ1-2; d_gene: TRBD1; CDR3nt: TGCGCCAGCGGCCCAAGGGACAGGGCCTATGGCTACACCTTC; CDR3aa: CASGPRDRAYGYTF
v_gene: TRBV7-9; abundance: .; j_gene: TRBJ2-2; d_gene: .; CDR3nt: TGTGCCAGTAGCAGTGGAACCACCGGGGAGCTGTTTTTT; CDR3aa: CASSSGTTGELFF
v_gene: TRBV4-1; abundance: .; j_gene: TRBJ1-4; d_gene: .; CDR3nt: TGCGCCAGCAGCCTAGACACTTCGGGTGAAAAACTGTTTTTT; CDR3aa: CASSLDTSGEKLFF
v_gene: TRBV27; abundance: few; j_gene: TRBJ2-7; d_gene: .; CDR3nt: TGTGCCAGCAGTTGGACGGGTTCCTACGAGCAGTACTTC; CDR3aa: CASSWTGSYEQYF